A selection of T cell receptor beta chains follows, all from one sample in a study of cytomegalovirus exposure and HLA in healthy donors. TCRdb's copy holds only in-frame clones and misses some; the assay was immunoSEQ multiplex PCR. The table shows 120,000 or so clones, with roughly 14% occurring only once. Specimen: PBMCs. The receptor source for this set is a woman between 18 and 29 years old in good health and CMV-seronegative. Both conserved end residues are part of each CDR3. The D gene is left open where the match is weak. Where a row states a size, it is once, few, many or the class of an expanded clone; other rows omit it.

CDR3 length: 16; J gene: TRBJ2-7; D gene: TRBD2; V gene: TRBV5-1; clone size: few; CDR3 protein: CASSLVSGGRSNEQYF; CDR3 DNA: TGCGCCAGCAGCTTGGTCAGCGGCGGGAGGTCCAACGAGCAGTACTTC
CDR3 length: 13; J gene: TRBJ2-1; D gene: .; V gene: TRBV13; clone size: .; CDR3 protein: CASSLGPQAMEFF; CDR3 DNA: TGTGCCAGCAGCTTAGGACCCCAGGCAATGGAGTTCTTC
CDR3 length: 14; J gene: TRBJ1-1; D gene: .; V gene: TRBV27; clone size: .; CDR3 protein: CASSLGGLNTEAFF; CDR3 DNA: TGTGCCAGCAGTTTAGGAGGATTGAACACTGAAGCTTTCTTT
CDR3 length: 15; J gene: TRBJ1-6; D gene: TRBD1; V gene: TRBV5-6; clone size: .; CDR3 protein: CASSADRGRNSPLHF; CDR3 DNA: TGTGCCAGCAGCGCCGACAGGGGACGTAATTCACCCCTCCACTTT
CDR3 length: 17; J gene: TRBJ1-4; D gene: .; V gene: TRBV27; clone size: few; CDR3 protein: CASSLRGSALPNEKLFF; CDR3 DNA: TGTGCCAGCAGTTTAAGAGGGAGTGCGCTTCCTAATGAAAAACTGTTTTTT
CDR3 length: 15; J gene: TRBJ2-7; D gene: TRBD2; V gene: TRBV2; clone size: .; CDR3 protein: CASSGSGGGAYEQYF; CDR3 DNA: TGTGCCAGCAGTGGTAGCGGGGGTGGGGCCTACGAGCAGTACTTC
CDR3 length: 16; J gene: TRBJ2-2; D gene: TRBD1; V gene: TRBV7-3; clone size: few; CDR3 protein: CASSLTGTGSTGELFF; CDR3 DNA: TGTGCCAGCAGCCTAACCGGGACAGGGAGCACCGGGGAGCTGTTTTTT
CDR3 length: 13; J gene: TRBJ2-5; D gene: .; V gene: TRBV28; clone size: .; CDR3 protein: CASSDGGRETQYF; CDR3 DNA: TGTGCCAGCAGTGACGGAGGGCGAGAGACCCAGTACTTC
CDR3 length: 17; J gene: TRBJ1-3; D gene: .; V gene: TRBV28; clone size: .; CDR3 protein: CASSLYTVSYSGNTIYF; CDR3 DNA: TGTGCCAGCAGTTTATATACAGTATCCTACTCGGGAAACACCATATATTTT
CDR3 length: 15; J gene: TRBJ2-5; D gene: .; V gene: TRBV5-6; clone size: .; CDR3 protein: CASSLAWRGQEAQYF; CDR3 DNA: TGTGCCAGCAGCTTGGCCTGGAGGGGGCAAGAGGCCCAGTACTTC
CDR3 length: 12; J gene: TRBJ1-4; D gene: TRBD1; V gene: TRBV6-5; clone size: .; CDR3 protein: CASRQGAEKLFF; CDR3 DNA: TGTGCCAGTCGACAGGGGGCTGAAAAACTGTTTTTT
CDR3 length: 14; J gene: TRBJ1-1; D gene: .; V gene: TRBV7-6; clone size: .; CDR3 protein: CASSLGDTNTEAFF; CDR3 DNA: TGTGCCAGCAGCTTAGGGGACACGAACACTGAAGCTTTCTTT
CDR3 length: 14; J gene: TRBJ1-5; D gene: .; V gene: TRBV2; clone size: .; CDR3 protein: CASSARTGNQPQHF; CDR3 DNA: TGTGCCAGCAGTGCGCGGACAGGCAATCAGCCCCAGCATTTT
CDR3 length: 18; J gene: TRBJ1-2; D gene: .; V gene: TRBV13; clone size: .; CDR3 protein: CASRKDRERISGNYGYTF; CDR3 DNA: TGTGCCAGCAGGAAAGACCGGGAGAGGATTAGCGGTAACTATGGCTACACCTTC
CDR3 length: 13; J gene: TRBJ1-2; D gene: .; V gene: TRBV25-1; clone size: .; CDR3 protein: CASSRPGMDGYTF; CDR3 DNA: TGTGCCAGCAGTCGACCGGGTATGGATGGCTACACCTTC
CDR3 length: 14; J gene: TRBJ2-1; D gene: .; V gene: TRBV7-9; clone size: .; CDR3 protein: CASSPEGVGNEQFF; CDR3 DNA: TGTGCCAGCAGCCCCGAGGGGGTAGGCAATGAGCAGTTCTTC
CDR3 length: 13; J gene: TRBJ2-7; D gene: TRBD2; V gene: TRBV27; clone size: .; CDR3 protein: CASSRGSSYEQYF; CDR3 DNA: TGTGCCAGCAGTCGCGGGAGCTCCTACGAGCAGTACTTC
CDR3 length: 14; J gene: TRBJ2-1; D gene: .; V gene: TRBV25-1; clone size: few; CDR3 protein: CASSEGRELDEQFF; CDR3 DNA: TGTGCCAGCAGTGAAGGCCGGGAGCTGGATGAGCAGTTCTTC
CDR3 length: 17; J gene: TRBJ2-3; D gene: TRBD2; V gene: TRBV7-3; clone size: few; CDR3 protein: CASSLQYLAGSTDTQYF; CDR3 DNA: TGTGCCAGCAGCTTACAATACCTAGCGGGGAGCACAGATACGCAGTATTTT
CDR3 length: 15; J gene: TRBJ1-3; D gene: .; V gene: TRBV5-4; clone size: .; CDR3 protein: CASSLVGGAGNTIYF; CDR3 DNA: TGTGCCAGCAGCTTGGTGGGGGGGGCTGGAAACACCATATATTTT
CDR3 length: 16; J gene: TRBJ2-2; D gene: TRBD2; V gene: TRBV30; clone size: .; CDR3 protein: CAWSVPSGGITGELFF; CDR3 DNA: TGTGCCTGGAGTGTACCGAGCGGGGGGATCACCGGGGAGCTGTTTTTT
CDR3 length: 14; J gene: TRBJ1-2; D gene: .; V gene: TRBV7-8; clone size: .; CDR3 protein: CASSLGREAYGYTF; CDR3 DNA: TGTGCCAGCAGCTTGGGAAGGGAGGCCTATGGCTACACCTTC
CDR3 length: 15; J gene: TRBJ2-2; D gene: .; V gene: TRBV27; clone size: .; CDR3 protein: CASSLSSSNTGELFF; CDR3 DNA: TGTGCCAGCAGTTTATCGTCGTCGAACACCGGGGAGCTGTTTTTT
CDR3 length: 14; J gene: TRBJ1-1; D gene: .; V gene: TRBV7-9; clone size: .; CDR3 protein: CASSLLQGSIEAFF; CDR3 DNA: TGTGCCAGCAGCTTATTGCAGGGGAGCATTGAAGCTTTCTTT
CDR3 length: 12; J gene: TRBJ1-2; D gene: .; V gene: TRBV6-1; clone size: few; CDR3 protein: CASRTGHYGYTF; CDR3 DNA: TGTGCCAGCAGAACAGGTCACTATGGCTACACCTTC
CDR3 length: 13; J gene: TRBJ2-6; D gene: .; V gene: TRBV6-5; clone size: few; CDR3 protein: CASTGSGANVLTF; CDR3 DNA: TGTGCCAGCACCGGTTCTGGGGCCAACGTCCTGACTTTC
CDR3 length: 15; J gene: TRBJ1-3; D gene: TRBD1; V gene: TRBV30; clone size: .; CDR3 protein: CAFGTGAFGRDTIYF; CDR3 DNA: TGTGCCTTCGGGACAGGGGCCTTCGGGCGAGACACCATATATTTT
CDR3 length: 14; J gene: TRBJ1-5; D gene: TRBD1; V gene: TRBV28; clone size: few; CDR3 protein: CASSFLTGFQPQHF; CDR3 DNA: TGTGCCAGCAGTTTCCTGACAGGGTTTCAGCCCCAGCATTTT
CDR3 length: 14; J gene: TRBJ1-4; D gene: TRBD1; V gene: TRBV6-4; clone size: few; CDR3 protein: CASRKGQGFEKLFF; CDR3 DNA: TGTGCCAGCAGGAAGGGACAGGGCTTTGAAAAACTGTTTTTT
CDR3 length: 14; J gene: TRBJ1-1; D gene: .; V gene: TRBV2; clone size: .; CDR3 protein: CASSPGDMNTEAFF; CDR3 DNA: TGTGCCAGCAGCCCCGGGGACATGAACACTGAAGCTTTCTTT
CDR3 length: 13; J gene: TRBJ1-1; D gene: .; V gene: TRBV30; clone size: few; CDR3 protein: CAWSVAGNTEAFF; CDR3 DNA: TGTGCCTGGAGTGTTGCGGGGAACACTGAAGCTTTCTTT
CDR3 length: 13; J gene: TRBJ2-2; D gene: .; V gene: TRBV27; clone size: .; CDR3 protein: CASSFRGPGELFF; CDR3 DNA: TGTGCCAGCAGTTTTAGGGGCCCCGGGGAGCTGTTTTTT
CDR3 length: 14; J gene: TRBJ1-1; D gene: TRBD1; V gene: TRBV5-1; clone size: .; CDR3 protein: CASSLDRGRTEAFF; CDR3 DNA: TGCGCCAGCAGCTTGGACAGGGGGCGGACTGAAGCTTTCTTT
CDR3 length: 14; J gene: TRBJ1-5; D gene: .; V gene: TRBV30; clone size: .; CDR3 protein: CAWSLGSPNQPQHF; CDR3 DNA: TGTGCCTGGAGTCTGGGTAGCCCAAATCAGCCCCAGCATTTT
CDR3 length: 16; J gene: TRBJ1-6; D gene: TRBD1; V gene: TRBV4-1; clone size: .; CDR3 protein: CASSQTGTEDDSPLHF; CDR3 DNA: TGCGCCAGCAGCCAAACCGGGACAGAAGATGATTCACCCCTCCACTTT
CDR3 length: 13; J gene: TRBJ1-5; D gene: TRBD1; V gene: TRBV6-5; clone size: .; CDR3 protein: CASSKTGDQPQHF; CDR3 DNA: TGTGCCAGCAGTAAGACAGGGGATCAGCCCCAGCATTTT
CDR3 length: 14; J gene: TRBJ2-7; D gene: TRBD2; V gene: TRBV18; clone size: few; CDR3 protein: CASSPRTSDYEQYF; CDR3 DNA: TGTGCCAGCTCACCAAGGACTAGCGACTACGAGCAGTACTTC
CDR3 length: 14; J gene: TRBJ1-3; D gene: .; V gene: TRBV28; clone size: .; CDR3 protein: CASSLLATGNTIYF; CDR3 DNA: TGTGCCAGCTCCCTTCTTGCTACTGGAAACACCATATATTTT
CDR3 length: 13; J gene: TRBJ2-7; D gene: .; V gene: TRBV7-2; clone size: .; CDR3 protein: CASSSHRFNEQYF; CDR3 DNA: TGTGCCAGCAGCTCCCACCGGTTCAACGAGCAGTACTTC
CDR3 length: 15; J gene: TRBJ2-1; D gene: .; V gene: TRBV5-6; clone size: .; CDR3 protein: CASSSKRGDYNEQFF; CDR3 DNA: TGTGCCAGCAGCTCTAAGAGAGGAGATTACAATGAGCAGTTCTTC
CDR3 length: 14; J gene: TRBJ2-3; D gene: .; V gene: TRBV7-2; clone size: few; CDR3 protein: CASSLSEGPDTQYF; CDR3 DNA: TGTGCCAGCAGCTTATCGGAGGGCCCAGATACGCAGTATTTT
CDR3 length: 12; J gene: TRBJ2-3; D gene: .; V gene: TRBV6-1; clone size: few; CDR3 protein: CASSERGDTQYF; CDR3 DNA: TGTGCCAGCAGTGAACGGGGGGATACGCAGTATTTT
CDR3 length: 19; J gene: TRBJ1-5; D gene: .; V gene: TRBV7-8; clone size: .; CDR3 protein: CASSLAHPRTGRLDQPQHF; CDR3 DNA: TGTGCCAGCAGCTTAGCGCATCCGAGGACGGGGAGACTAGATCAGCCCCAGCATTTT
CDR3 length: 15; J gene: TRBJ1-5; D gene: TRBD1; V gene: TRBV14; clone size: .; CDR3 protein: CASSRGTASNQPQHF; CDR3 DNA: TGTGCCAGCAGCCGCGGGACAGCTAGCAATCAGCCCCAGCATTTT
CDR3 length: 18; J gene: TRBJ1-4; D gene: TRBD1; V gene: TRBV28; clone size: few; CDR3 protein: CASRRRQGGSLTNEKLFF; CDR3 DNA: TGTGCCAGCAGGCGCCGACAGGGGGGGAGCTTAACTAATGAAAAACTGTTTTTT
CDR3 length: 15; J gene: TRBJ2-5; D gene: .; V gene: TRBV19; clone size: few; CDR3 protein: CASSIGKGVRETQYF; CDR3 DNA: TGTGCCAGTAGTATTGGGAAAGGGGTTAGAGAGACCCAGTACTTC